The rows below give T cell receptor beta chains drawn from one sample of a study of CD8+CD57+ T cells in acquired aplastic anemia. A single record per CDR3 protein comes from TCRdb applying MiXCR to the reads. The sample records roughly 170,000 distinct CDR3 sequences, about half being singletons. Specimen: sorted CD4+, CD8+, or CD8+CD57+ T cells (not recorded which) from PBMCs. These receptors came from a human donor with aplastic anemia. The CDR3 runs from the conserved cysteine through the conserved F or W. Fields, in order: V gene, J gene, D gene, clone size, CDR3 length, CDR3 protein, CDR3 DNA. The D gene is left open where the match is weak. Expanded clones are given a class, and other clones once, few, many or no size at all.

V gene: TRBV4-1; J gene: TRBJ1-1; D gene: TRBD1; clone size: -; CDR3 length: 16; CDR3 protein: CARRLGQGEMNTEAFF; CDR3 DNA: TGCGCCAGGAGATTAGGCCAGGGGGAAATGAACACTGAAGCTTTCTTT
V gene: TRBV19; J gene: TRBJ1-3; D gene: -; clone size: -; CDR3 length: 13; CDR3 protein: CASKVHLRGTIYF; CDR3 DNA: TGTGCCAGTAAGGTACACCTGAGGGGCACCATATATTTT
V gene: TRBV2; J gene: TRBJ1-2; D gene: -; clone size: -; CDR3 length: 13; CDR3 protein: CASRGRGNYGYTF; CDR3 DNA: TGTGCCAGCAGGGGGAGGGGAAACTATGGCTACACCTTC
V gene: TRBV11-3; J gene: TRBJ2-2; D gene: -; clone size: few; CDR3 length: 15; CDR3 protein: CASSPGGRSTGELFF; CDR3 DNA: TGTGCCAGCAGCCCCGGGGGTCGGAGCACCGGGGAGCTGTTTTTT
V gene: TRBV24-1; J gene: TRBJ2-3; D gene: TRBD1; clone size: few; CDR3 length: 15; CDR3 protein: CATSVGQGATDTQYF; CDR3 DNA: TGTGCCACCAGCGTGGGACAGGGGGCCACAGATACGCAGTATTTT
V gene: TRBV20-1; J gene: TRBJ2-3; D gene: TRBD2; clone size: many; CDR3 length: 15; CDR3 protein: CSARGAGGFTDTQYF; CDR3 DNA: TGCAGTGCTAGAGGTGCGGGGGGTTTCACAGATACGCAGTATTTT
V gene: TRBV9; J gene: TRBJ2-7; D gene: TRBD2; clone size: many; CDR3 length: 15; CDR3 protein: CASSGTGTSHGEQYF; CDR3 DNA: TGTGCCAGCAGCGGAACCGGGACTAGCCACGGCGAGCAGTACTTC
V gene: TRBV7-9; J gene: TRBJ2-5; D gene: -; clone size: many; CDR3 length: 16; CDR3 protein: CASSPANQEAQETQYF; CDR3 DNA: TGTGCCAGCAGCCCCGCCAACCAGGAGGCCCAAGAGACCCAGTACTTC
V gene: TRBV20-1; J gene: TRBJ1-2; D gene: -; clone size: -; CDR3 length: 14; CDR3 protein: CSADGQGANYGYTF; CDR3 DNA: TGCAGTGCGGACGGTCAAGGGGCTAACTATGGCTACACCTTC
V gene: TRBV6-1; J gene: TRBJ2-7; D gene: TRBD2; clone size: many; CDR3 length: 13; CDR3 protein: CASSVGGGYEQYF; CDR3 DNA: TGTGCCAGCAGTGTCGGCGGGGGCTACGAGCAGTACTTC
V gene: TRBV11-2; J gene: TRBJ1-6; D gene: TRBD1; clone size: -; CDR3 length: 16; CDR3 protein: CASSLHRTGGRSPLHF; CDR3 DNA: TGTGCCAGCAGCTTGCATCGGACAGGGGGCCGTTCACCCCTCCACTTT
V gene: TRBV15; J gene: TRBJ2-1; D gene: -; clone size: once; CDR3 length: 15; CDR3 protein: CATSTGTSDQGEQFF; CDR3 DNA: TGTGCCACCAGCACCGGGACTTCCGACCAGGGTGAGCAGTTCTTC
V gene: TRBV2; J gene: TRBJ1-5; D gene: -; clone size: few; CDR3 length: 15; CDR3 protein: CASSSTGESNQPQHF; CDR3 DNA: TGTGCCAGCAGTTCAACGGGTGAGAGCAATCAGCCCCAGCATTTT
V gene: TRBV14; J gene: TRBJ2-2; D gene: -; clone size: -; CDR3 length: 14; CDR3 protein: CASSRDLNTGELFF; CDR3 DNA: TGTGCCAGCAGCCGCGACCTCAACACCGGGGAGCTGTTTTTT
V gene: TRBV20-1; J gene: TRBJ2-3; D gene: -; clone size: many; CDR3 length: 11; CDR3 protein: CSIKYTDTQYF; CDR3 DNA: TGCAGTATTAAATACACAGATACGCAGTATTTT
V gene: TRBV5-1; J gene: TRBJ2-5; D gene: TRBD1; clone size: -; CDR3 length: 17; CDR3 protein: CASSLEVGTGARETQYF; CDR3 DNA: TGCGCCAGCAGCTTGGAAGTCGGGACAGGGGCTCGAGAGACCCAGTACTTC
V gene: TRBV12-3/TRBV12-4; J gene: TRBJ1-4; D gene: -; clone size: many; CDR3 length: 14; CDR3 protein: CASSPRVEGEKLFF; CDR3 DNA: TGTGCCAGCAGCCCCAGGGTGGAAGGGGAAAAACTGTTTTTT
V gene: TRBV2; J gene: TRBJ2-7; D gene: TRBD1; clone size: -; CDR3 length: 15; CDR3 protein: CASSEGDRRAYEQYF; CDR3 DNA: TGTGCCAGCAGTGAAGGGGACAGGAGGGCCTACGAGCAGTACTTC
V gene: TRBV7-6; J gene: TRBJ2-2; D gene: -; clone size: -; CDR3 length: 15; CDR3 protein: CASSLNLLNTGELFF; CDR3 DNA: TGTGCCAGCAGCTTAAATCTTCTTAACACCGGGGAGCTGTTTTTT
V gene: TRBV20-1; J gene: TRBJ1-5; D gene: TRBD1; clone size: many; CDR3 length: 13; CDR3 protein: CSARAAGGQPQHF; CDR3 DNA: TGCAGTGCTAGAGCGGCAGGGGGTCAGCCCCAGCATTTT
V gene: TRBV6-1; J gene: TRBJ1-6; D gene: -; clone size: many; CDR3 length: 11; CDR3 protein: CASSERGSLHF; CDR3 DNA: TGTGCCAGCAGTGAAAGGGGGTCCCTCCACTTT
V gene: TRBV20-1; J gene: TRBJ1-5; D gene: -; clone size: many; CDR3 length: 17; CDR3 protein: CSASVLGRGVLGQPQHF; CDR3 DNA: TGCAGTGCTAGTGTTCTAGGGAGGGGTGTCCTGGGGCAGCCCCAGCATTTT
V gene: TRBV19; J gene: TRBJ1-5; D gene: -; clone size: many; CDR3 length: 14; CDR3 protein: CASSVHGSNQPQHF; CDR3 DNA: TGTGCCAGTAGTGTACACGGTAGCAATCAGCCCCAGCATTTT
V gene: TRBV14; J gene: TRBJ1-4; D gene: -; clone size: few; CDR3 length: 19; CDR3 protein: CASSQEQRGPFSTNEKLFF; CDR3 DNA: TGTGCCAGCAGCCAAGAACAAAGGGGTCCCTTTTCAACTAATGAAAAACTGTTTTTT
V gene: TRBV2; J gene: TRBJ2-7; D gene: -; clone size: few; CDR3 length: 11; CDR3 protein: CASFTGYEQYF; CDR3 DNA: TGTGCCAGCTTTACAGGTTACGAGCAGTACTTC
V gene: TRBV19; J gene: TRBJ2-7; D gene: TRBD2; clone size: -; CDR3 length: 14; CDR3 protein: CASSLQRGTYEQYF; CDR3 DNA: TGTGCCAGTAGTCTTCAGCGGGGAACCTACGAGCAGTACTTC
V gene: TRBV10-3; J gene: TRBJ2-2; D gene: TRBD2; clone size: -; CDR3 length: 16; CDR3 protein: CAISDSLAGSTGELFF; CDR3 DNA: TGTGCCATCAGTGACAGCCTAGCGGGGTCCACCGGGGAGCTGTTTTTT
V gene: TRBV3-1; J gene: TRBJ1-5; D gene: -; clone size: -; CDR3 length: 16; CDR3 protein: CASSLGQGRHHQPQHF; CDR3 DNA: TGTGCCAGCAGCCTGGGGCAGGGGCGCCACCATCAGCCCCAGCATTTT
V gene: TRBV19; J gene: TRBJ2-7; D gene: TRBD1; clone size: -; CDR3 length: 17; CDR3 protein: CASSTLPGQGAPDEQYF; CDR3 DNA: TGTGCCAGTAGTACCCTTCCGGGACAGGGGGCTCCCGACGAGCAGTACTTC
V gene: TRBV12-3/TRBV12-4; J gene: TRBJ1-6; D gene: -; clone size: many; CDR3 length: 14; CDR3 protein: CASSFQDINSPLHF; CDR3 DNA: TGTGCCAGCAGTTTTCAGGATATTAATTCACCCCTCCACTTT
V gene: TRBV6-4; J gene: TRBJ1-5; D gene: -; clone size: few; CDR3 length: 15; CDR3 protein: CASSDSGDSNQPQHF; CDR3 DNA: TGTGCCAGCAGTGACTCCGGTGATAGCAATCAGCCCCAGCATTTT
V gene: TRBV12-3/TRBV12-4; J gene: TRBJ2-3; D gene: -; clone size: -; CDR3 length: 12; CDR3 protein: CASSPPPDTQYF; CDR3 DNA: TGTGCCAGCAGTCCCCCCCCAGATACGCAGTATTTT
V gene: TRBV4-3; J gene: TRBJ2-7; D gene: TRBD2; clone size: -; CDR3 length: 15; CDR3 protein: CASSPGLAASYEQYF; CDR3 DNA: TGCGCCAGCAGCCCAGGCCTAGCGGCCTCCTACGAGCAGTACTTC
V gene: TRBV4-1; J gene: TRBJ1-6; D gene: TRBD1; clone size: many; CDR3 length: 14; CDR3 protein: CASSQEDRVGPLHF; CDR3 DNA: TGCGCCAGCAGCCAAGAGGACAGGGTCGGACCCCTCCACTTT
V gene: TRBV10-3; J gene: TRBJ1-2; D gene: -; clone size: few; CDR3 length: 14; CDR3 protein: CAISERGIGYGYTF; CDR3 DNA: TGTGCCATCAGTGAGCGGGGTATCGGGTATGGCTACACCTTC
V gene: TRBV5-6; J gene: TRBJ2-7; D gene: TRBD2; clone size: -; CDR3 length: 16; CDR3 protein: CASSLVGTSGSHEQYF; CDR3 DNA: TGTGCCAGCAGCTTGGTAGGGACTAGCGGGAGCCACGAGCAGTACTTC
V gene: TRBV15; J gene: TRBJ2-3; D gene: TRBD2; clone size: many; CDR3 length: 19; CDR3 protein: CATLFLGGLAGASTDTQYF; CDR3 DNA: TGTGCCACCCTATTCCTCGGAGGACTAGCGGGTGCTAGCACAGATACGCAGTATTTT
V gene: TRBV6-5; J gene: TRBJ1-3; D gene: -; clone size: few; CDR3 length: 16; CDR3 protein: CASSYGRRGSGNTIYF; CDR3 DNA: TGTGCCAGCAGTTACGGACGAAGGGGCTCTGGAAACACCATATATTTT
V gene: TRBV6-1; J gene: TRBJ1-2; D gene: TRBD1; clone size: many; CDR3 length: 13; CDR3 protein: CASSDTGVSGYTF; CDR3 DNA: TGTGCCAGCAGTGACACAGGGGTCTCTGGCTACACCTTC
V gene: TRBV29-1; J gene: TRBJ2-3; D gene: TRBD2; clone size: once; CDR3 length: 17; CDR3 protein: CSVEEWTSGRAKDTQYF; CDR3 DNA: TGCAGCGTTGAAGAGTGGACTAGCGGGAGGGCCAAGGATACGCAGTATTTT
V gene: TRBV14; J gene: TRBJ2-3; D gene: -; clone size: many; CDR3 length: 12; CDR3 protein: CASSQELGTQYF; CDR3 DNA: TGTGCCAGCAGCCAAGAGTTGGGAACGCAGTATTTT
V gene: TRBV5-8; J gene: TRBJ2-3; D gene: -; clone size: -; CDR3 length: 13; CDR3 protein: CASTPPSADTQYF; CDR3 DNA: TGTGCCAGCACCCCCCCTAGTGCAGATACGCAGTATTTT
V gene: TRBV9; J gene: TRBJ2-2; D gene: -; clone size: -; CDR3 length: 12; CDR3 protein: CASSVTGGELFF; CDR3 DNA: TGTGCCAGCAGCGTAACAGGCGGGGAGCTGTTTTTT
V gene: TRBV10-3; J gene: TRBJ2-3; D gene: -; clone size: -; CDR3 length: 15; CDR3 protein: CAISLGLVGTDTQYF; CDR3 DNA: TGTGCCATCAGCCTCGGGCTGGTCGGCACAGATACGCAGTATTTT
V gene: TRBV5-5; J gene: TRBJ2-3; D gene: TRBD2; clone size: -; CDR3 length: 14; CDR3 protein: CASSISGGEDTQYF; CDR3 DNA: TGTGCCAGCAGCATTAGCGGGGGGGAAGATACGCAGTATTTT
V gene: TRBV15; J gene: TRBJ1-5; D gene: -; clone size: -; CDR3 length: 14; CDR3 protein: CATSYDVRNQPQHF; CDR3 DNA: TGTGCCACCAGCTACGACGTTCGCAATCAGCCCCAGCATTTT